This T cell receptor beta chain appears in the sequencing data of a study of blood T cell repertoires in COVID-19. Study-level information: Some COVID-19 samples were acute and others convalescent; all came from the United States, Italy and Spain.

Looked up from germline, CDR1 is SNHLY and CDR2 is FYNNEI. This CDR3 has 13 amino acids. Trimming removed 6 bases from V and 2 bases from J, with 10 bases in between. The repertoire was sequenced with immunoSEQ multiplex PCR; TCRdb's copy has only in-frame clones and lacks some. The table has almost 500,000 clones, around nine tenths seen once; the top ten hold just over 8%. V gene TRBV2 combines with J gene TRBJ1-2, with D unresolved. The material sequenced was PBMCs or T cells enriched from blood (not recorded which). The receptor was derived from a woman aged 55-70 years who had recovered from COVID-19. The CDR3 DNA sequence: TGTGCCAGCAGACGAGCCGCCAACTATGGCTACACCTTC. Its protein is CASRRAANYGYTF.